Below, 4 T cell receptor beta chains from the same sample are listed, as sequenced in a study of spatial heterogeneity in lung cancer. A single record per CDR3 protein comes from TCRdb applying MiXCR to the 5' RACE reads. The data show more than 30,000 distinct CDR3 sequences, with around 9.3% seen just once and about 30% held by the top ten. The time point denotes: blood at routine non-recurrence follow-up after resection. The sequences come from PBMCs, collected at follow-up. The receptors come from a female donor with early-stage non-small cell lung cancer.

This clonotype was seen ten or more times. The chain carries TRBV5-8 and TRBJ2-3; 10 bases line up with TRBD1. Trimming took 4 bases from V and 1 from J; bases not matched to a gene: 12. The CDR3 covers 18 residues. CDR1 and CDR2 from the germline V gene are SGHTS and YDEGEE. CDR3 residues: CASSPLLTTGGGTDTQYF. In DNA, the CDR3 is TGTGCCAGCAGCCCCCTGCTCACGACAGGGGGCGGCACAGATACGCAGTATTTT.

This clonotype was picked up many times. The J gene is TRBJ2-1, the V gene TRBV9; tentatively, D is TRBD1 or TRBD2 (5 bases each). From germline, CDR1 is SGDLS and CDR2 YYNGEE. The V gene lost 0 bases and the J gene lost 1 base, with 11 bases spanning the gap. The CDR3 consists of 16 residues. CDR3: CASSVGGDPSYNEQFF. The CDR3, as DNA: TGTGCCAGCAGCGTAGGTGGGGACCCTTCCTACAATGAGCAGTTCTTC.

Ten or more counts support this clonotype. V gene TRBV2 combines with J gene TRBJ2-2; no definite D call. Germline CDR1 is SNHLY and CDR2 is FYNNEI. The CDR3 covers 13 residues. The V gene lost 8 bases and the J gene lost 3 bases, with 10 bases spanning the gap. The CDR3 sequence: CASFYIDTGELFF. CDR3 nucleotide sequence: TGTGCCAGCTTCTACATTGACACCGGGGAGCTGTTTTTT. The variable domain in full, completed from reference TRBV2 and TRBJ2-2, reads EPEVTQTPSHQVTQMGQEVILRCVPISNHLYFYWYRQILGQKVEFLVSFYNNEISEKSEIFDDQFSVERPDGSNFTLKIRSTKLEDSAMYFCASFYIDTGELFFGEGSRLTVL.

The table lists this clonotype with a few counts. The chain joins TRBV7-9 to TRBJ2-5; maybe TRBD1 (6 bases). Looked up from germline, CDR1 is SEHNR and CDR2 is FQNEAQ (reference sequence). Trimming cost V 0 bases and J 2 bases, with 7 bases left between them. The CDR3 extends over 14 amino acids. DNA for the CDR3: TGTGCCAGCAGCTTAGCGACAGGACAAGAGACCCAGTACTTC. This encodes CASSLATGQETQYF.